This T cell receptor beta chain was observed in a study of CD4 T cells in relation to SARS-CoV-2 and coronaviruses. The wider study: After 10 days of antigen culture, PBMC TCR beta CDR3s were sequenced. Findings and caveats of the study: Each donor contributed either pre-pandemic or post-infection samples, not both. The cross-reactivity analysis covered only spike protein, not other viral proteins.

V shed 0 bases, J shed 7 bases, and the junction held 4 bases outside the gene matches. Germline V gene lookup returns CDR1 MNHEY and CDR2 SVGAGI. The CDR3 has 16 residues. Clones were read by immunoSEQ multiplex PCR, and TCRdb kept only the in-frame ones, dropping some. In the table there are some 21,000 clones, around three quarters of which are singletons. About this clone: The antigen remains undetermined.

The unexposed donors gave CD4+ T cells in about 2011-2019, prior to COVID-19. CD4+ T cells were isolated from the cells after 10 days of culture. Unexposed-donor CD4+ T cells were probed with SARS-CoV-2 S/N and four cold-coronavirus spikes, cells permitting. Sequencing input: CD4+ T cells from PBMCs, cultured in vitro. This sequence was found in a human donor in good health. The chain combines TRBV6-5 with TRBJ2-1; 12 bases fit TRBD2. The CDR3, as DNA: TGTGCCAGCAGTTACTCGCGGCTAGCGGGAGGGAATGAGCAGTTCTTC. Amino acid sequence: CASSYSRLAGGNEQFF.